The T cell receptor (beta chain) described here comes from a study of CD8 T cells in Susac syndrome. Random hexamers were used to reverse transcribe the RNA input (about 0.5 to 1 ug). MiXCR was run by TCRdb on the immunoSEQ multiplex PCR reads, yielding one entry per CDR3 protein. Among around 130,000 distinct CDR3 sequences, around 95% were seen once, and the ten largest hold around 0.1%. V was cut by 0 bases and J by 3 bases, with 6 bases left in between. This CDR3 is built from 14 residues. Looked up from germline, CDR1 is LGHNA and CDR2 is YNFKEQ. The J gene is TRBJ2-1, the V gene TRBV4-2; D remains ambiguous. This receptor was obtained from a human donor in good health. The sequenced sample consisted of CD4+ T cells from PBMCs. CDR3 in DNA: TGTGCCAGCAGCCAAGAGGTCTACTACAATGAGCAGTTCTTC. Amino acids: CASSQEVYYNEQFF.